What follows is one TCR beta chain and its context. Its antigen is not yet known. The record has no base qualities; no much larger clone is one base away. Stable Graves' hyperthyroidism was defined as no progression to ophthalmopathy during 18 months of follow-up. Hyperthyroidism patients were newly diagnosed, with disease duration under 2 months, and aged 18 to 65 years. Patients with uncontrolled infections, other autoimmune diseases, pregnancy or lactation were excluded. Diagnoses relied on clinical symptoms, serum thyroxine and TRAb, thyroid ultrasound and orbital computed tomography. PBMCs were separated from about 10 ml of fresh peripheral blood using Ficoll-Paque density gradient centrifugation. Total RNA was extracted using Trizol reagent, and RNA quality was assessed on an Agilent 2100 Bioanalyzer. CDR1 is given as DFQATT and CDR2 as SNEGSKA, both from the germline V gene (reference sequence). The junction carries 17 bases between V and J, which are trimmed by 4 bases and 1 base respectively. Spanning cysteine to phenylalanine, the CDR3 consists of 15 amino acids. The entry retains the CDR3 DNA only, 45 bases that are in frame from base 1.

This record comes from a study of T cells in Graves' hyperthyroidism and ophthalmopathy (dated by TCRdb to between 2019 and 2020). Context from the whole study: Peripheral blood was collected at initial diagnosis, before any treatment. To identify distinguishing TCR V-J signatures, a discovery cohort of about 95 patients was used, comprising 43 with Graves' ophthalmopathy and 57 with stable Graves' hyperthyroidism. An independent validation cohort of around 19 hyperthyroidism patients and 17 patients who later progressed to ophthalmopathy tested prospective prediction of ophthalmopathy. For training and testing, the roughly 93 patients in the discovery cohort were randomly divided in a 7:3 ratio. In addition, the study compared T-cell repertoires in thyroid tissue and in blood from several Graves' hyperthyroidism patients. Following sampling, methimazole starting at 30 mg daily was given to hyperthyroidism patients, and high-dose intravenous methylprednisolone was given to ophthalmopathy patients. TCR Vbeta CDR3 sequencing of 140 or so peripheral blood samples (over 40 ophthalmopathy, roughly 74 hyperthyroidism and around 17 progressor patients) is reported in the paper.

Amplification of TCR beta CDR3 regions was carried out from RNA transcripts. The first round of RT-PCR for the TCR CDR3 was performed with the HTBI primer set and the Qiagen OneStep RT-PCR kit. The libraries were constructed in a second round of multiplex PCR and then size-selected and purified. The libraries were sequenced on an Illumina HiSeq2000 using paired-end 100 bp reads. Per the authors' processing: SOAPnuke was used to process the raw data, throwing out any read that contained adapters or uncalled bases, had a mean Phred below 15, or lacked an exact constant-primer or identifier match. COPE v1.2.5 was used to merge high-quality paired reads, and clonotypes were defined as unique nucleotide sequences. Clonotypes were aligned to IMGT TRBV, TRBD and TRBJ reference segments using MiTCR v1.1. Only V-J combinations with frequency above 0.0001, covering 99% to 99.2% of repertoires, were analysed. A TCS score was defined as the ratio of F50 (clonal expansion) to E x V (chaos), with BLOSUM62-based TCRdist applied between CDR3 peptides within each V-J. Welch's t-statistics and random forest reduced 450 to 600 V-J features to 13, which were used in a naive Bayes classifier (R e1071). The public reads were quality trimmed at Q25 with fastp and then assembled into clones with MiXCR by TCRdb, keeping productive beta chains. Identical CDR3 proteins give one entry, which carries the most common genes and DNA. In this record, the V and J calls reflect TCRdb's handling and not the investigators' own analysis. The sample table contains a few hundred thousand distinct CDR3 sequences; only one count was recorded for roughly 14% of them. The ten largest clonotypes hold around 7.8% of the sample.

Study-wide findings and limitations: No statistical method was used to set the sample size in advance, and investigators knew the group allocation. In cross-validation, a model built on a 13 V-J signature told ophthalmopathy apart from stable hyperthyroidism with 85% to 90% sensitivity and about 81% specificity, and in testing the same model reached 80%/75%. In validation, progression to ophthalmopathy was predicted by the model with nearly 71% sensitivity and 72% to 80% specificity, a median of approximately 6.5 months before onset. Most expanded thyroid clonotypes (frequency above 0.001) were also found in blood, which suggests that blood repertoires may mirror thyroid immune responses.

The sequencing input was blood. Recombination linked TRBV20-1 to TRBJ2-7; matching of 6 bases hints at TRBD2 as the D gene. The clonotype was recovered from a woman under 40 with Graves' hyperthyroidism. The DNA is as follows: TGCAGTGCTATCCCGGGACTTCGGGCATCCTACGAGCAGTACTTC. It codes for CSAIPGLRASYEQYF.